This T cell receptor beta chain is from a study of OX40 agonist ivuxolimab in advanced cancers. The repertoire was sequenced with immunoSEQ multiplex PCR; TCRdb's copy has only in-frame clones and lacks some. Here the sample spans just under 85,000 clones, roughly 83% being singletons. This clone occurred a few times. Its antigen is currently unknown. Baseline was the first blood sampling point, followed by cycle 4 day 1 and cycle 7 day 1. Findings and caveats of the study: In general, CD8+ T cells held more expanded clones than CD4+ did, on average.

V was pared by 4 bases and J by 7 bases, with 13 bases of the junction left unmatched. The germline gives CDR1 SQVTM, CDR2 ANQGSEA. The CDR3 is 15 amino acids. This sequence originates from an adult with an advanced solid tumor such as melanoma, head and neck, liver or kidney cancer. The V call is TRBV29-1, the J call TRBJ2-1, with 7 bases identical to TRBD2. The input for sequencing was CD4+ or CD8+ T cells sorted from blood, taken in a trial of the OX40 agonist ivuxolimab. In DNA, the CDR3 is TGCAGCGTTGGCCCCCCGGCGCGGGGGAGGAATGAGCAGTTCTTC. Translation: CSVGPPARGRNEQFF.